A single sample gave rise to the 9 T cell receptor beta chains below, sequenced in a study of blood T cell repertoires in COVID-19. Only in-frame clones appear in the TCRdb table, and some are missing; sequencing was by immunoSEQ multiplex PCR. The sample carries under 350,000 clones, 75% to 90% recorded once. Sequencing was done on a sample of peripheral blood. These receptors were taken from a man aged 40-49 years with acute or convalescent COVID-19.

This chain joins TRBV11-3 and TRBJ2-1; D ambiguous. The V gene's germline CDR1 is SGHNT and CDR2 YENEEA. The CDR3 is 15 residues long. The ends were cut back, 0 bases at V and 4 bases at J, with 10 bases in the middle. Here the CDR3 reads CASSLDQRLYNEQFF. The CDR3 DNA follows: TGTGCCAGCAGCTTAGACCAGAGGTTATACAATGAGCAGTTCTTC.

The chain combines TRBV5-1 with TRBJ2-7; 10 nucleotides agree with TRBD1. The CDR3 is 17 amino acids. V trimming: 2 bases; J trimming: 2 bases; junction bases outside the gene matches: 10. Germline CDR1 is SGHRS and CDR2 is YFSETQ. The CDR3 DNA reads TGCGCCAGCAGCTTAATAACCGGGACAGGGGATACCTACGAGCAGTACTTC. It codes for CASSLITGTGDTYEQYF.

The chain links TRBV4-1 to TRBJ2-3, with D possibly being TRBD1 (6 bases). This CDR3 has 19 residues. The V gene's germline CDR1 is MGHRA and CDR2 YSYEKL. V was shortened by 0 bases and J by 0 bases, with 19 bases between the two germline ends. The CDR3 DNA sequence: TGCGCCAGCAGCCAAGATCAGAGGTACAGGGCCTCTAGCACAGATACGCAGTATTTT. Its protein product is CASSQDQRYRASSTDTQYF.

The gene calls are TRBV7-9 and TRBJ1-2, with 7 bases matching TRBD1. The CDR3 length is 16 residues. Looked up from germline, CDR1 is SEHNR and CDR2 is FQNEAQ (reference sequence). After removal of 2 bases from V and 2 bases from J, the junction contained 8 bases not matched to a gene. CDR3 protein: CASSLRLQGVNYGYTF. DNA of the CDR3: TGTGCCAGCAGCTTAAGGCTCCAGGGGGTCAACTATGGCTACACCTTC. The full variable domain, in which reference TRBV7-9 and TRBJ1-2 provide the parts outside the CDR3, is DTGVSQNPRHKITKRGQNVTFRCDPISEHNRLYWYRQTLGQGPEFLTYFQNEAQLEKSRLLSDRFSAERPKGSFSTLEIQRTEQGDSAMYLCASSLRLQGVNYGYTFGSGTRLTVV.

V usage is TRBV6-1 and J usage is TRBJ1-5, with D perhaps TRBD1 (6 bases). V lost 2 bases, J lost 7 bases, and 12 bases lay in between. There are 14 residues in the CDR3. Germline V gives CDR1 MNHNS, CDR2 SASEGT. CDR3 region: CASSESPGVQPQHF. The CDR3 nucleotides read TGTGCCAGCAGTGAATCACCAGGGGTCCAGCCCCAGCATTTT.

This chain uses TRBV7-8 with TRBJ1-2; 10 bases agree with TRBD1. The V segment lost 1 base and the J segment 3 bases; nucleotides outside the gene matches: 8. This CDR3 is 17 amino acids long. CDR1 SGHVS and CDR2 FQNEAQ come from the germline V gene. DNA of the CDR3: TGTGCCAGCAGCTTAGTAGGGACAGGGGCCATTTACTATGGCTACACCTTC. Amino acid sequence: CASSLVGTGAIYYGYTF.

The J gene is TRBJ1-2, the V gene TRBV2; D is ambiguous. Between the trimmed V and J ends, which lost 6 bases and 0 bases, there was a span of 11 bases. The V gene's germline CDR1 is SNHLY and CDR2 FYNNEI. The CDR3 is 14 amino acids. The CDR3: CASRAGVANYGYTF. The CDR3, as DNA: TGTGCCAGCAGAGCTGGAGTCGCTAACTATGGCTACACCTTC.

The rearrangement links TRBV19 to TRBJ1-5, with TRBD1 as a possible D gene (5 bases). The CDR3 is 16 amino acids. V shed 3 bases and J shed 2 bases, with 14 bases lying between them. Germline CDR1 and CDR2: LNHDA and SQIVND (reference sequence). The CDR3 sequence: CASSIMGTGGNQPQHF. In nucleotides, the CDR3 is TGTGCCAGTAGTATTATGGGGACGGGGGGCAATCAGCCCCAGCATTTT. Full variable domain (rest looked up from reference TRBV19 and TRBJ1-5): DGGITQSPKYLFRKEGQNVTLSCEQNLNHDAMYWYRQDPGQGLRLIYYSQIVNDFQKGDIAEGYSVSREKKESFPLTVTSAQKNPTAFYLCASSIMGTGGNQPQHFGDGTRLSIL.

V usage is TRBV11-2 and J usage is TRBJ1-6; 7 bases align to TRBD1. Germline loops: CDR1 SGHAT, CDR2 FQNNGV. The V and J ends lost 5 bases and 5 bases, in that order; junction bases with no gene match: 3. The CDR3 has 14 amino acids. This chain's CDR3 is CASSTTGNNSPLHF. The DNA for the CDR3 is TGTGCCAGCAGCACGACAGGGAATAATTCACCCCTCCACTTT. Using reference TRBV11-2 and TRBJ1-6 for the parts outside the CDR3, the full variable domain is EAGVAQSPRYKIIEKRQSVAFWCNPISGHATLYWYQQILGQGPKLLIQFQNNGVVDDSQLPKDRFSAERLKGVDSTLKIQPAKLEDSAVYLCASSTTGNNSPLHFGNGTRLTVT.